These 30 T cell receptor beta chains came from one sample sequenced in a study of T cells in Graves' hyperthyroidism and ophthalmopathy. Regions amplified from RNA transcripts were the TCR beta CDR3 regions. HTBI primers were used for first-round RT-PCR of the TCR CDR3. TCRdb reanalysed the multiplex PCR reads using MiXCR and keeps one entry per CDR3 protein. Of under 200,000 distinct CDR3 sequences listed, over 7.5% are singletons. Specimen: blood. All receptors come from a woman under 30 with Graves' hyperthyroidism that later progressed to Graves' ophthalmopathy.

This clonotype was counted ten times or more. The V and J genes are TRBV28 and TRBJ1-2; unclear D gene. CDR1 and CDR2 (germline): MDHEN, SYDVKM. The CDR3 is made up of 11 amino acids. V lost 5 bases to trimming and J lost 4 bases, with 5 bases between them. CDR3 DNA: TGTGCCAGCAGTGGGGTCTATGGCTACACCTTC. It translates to CASSGVYGYTF.

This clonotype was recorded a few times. The CDR3 spells CATSDTGTVRPYTF. Written as DNA, the CDR3 is TGTGCCACCAGTGATACCGGGACAGTACGTCCCTACACCTTC. The J gene is TRBJ1-2, the V gene TRBV24-1, with 7 nucleotides matching TRBD1. After removal of 3 bases from V and 10 bases from J, the junction contained 10 bases not matched to a gene. The germline gives CDR1 KGHDR, CDR2 SFDVKD. This CDR3 region has 14 residues.

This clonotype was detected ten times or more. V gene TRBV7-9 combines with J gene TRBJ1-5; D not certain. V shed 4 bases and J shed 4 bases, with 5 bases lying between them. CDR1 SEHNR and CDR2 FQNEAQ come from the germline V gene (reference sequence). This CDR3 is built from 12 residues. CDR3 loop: CASSYRNQPQHF. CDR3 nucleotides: TGTGCCAGCAGCTATCGTAATCAGCCCCAGCATTTT. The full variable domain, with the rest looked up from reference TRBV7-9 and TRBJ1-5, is DTGVSQNPRHKITKRGQNVTFRCDPISEHNRLYWYRQTLGQGPEFLTYFQNEAQLEKSRLLSDRFSAERPKGSFSTLEIQRTEQGDSAMYLCASSYRNQPQHFGDGTRLSIL.

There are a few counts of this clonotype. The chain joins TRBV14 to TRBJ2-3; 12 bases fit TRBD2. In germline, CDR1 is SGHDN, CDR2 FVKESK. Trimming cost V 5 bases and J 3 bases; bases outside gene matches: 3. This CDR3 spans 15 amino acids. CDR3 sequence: CASSGGLAGTDTQYF. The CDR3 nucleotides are TGTGCCAGCAGCGGAGGACTAGCGGGGACAGATACGCAGTATTTT.

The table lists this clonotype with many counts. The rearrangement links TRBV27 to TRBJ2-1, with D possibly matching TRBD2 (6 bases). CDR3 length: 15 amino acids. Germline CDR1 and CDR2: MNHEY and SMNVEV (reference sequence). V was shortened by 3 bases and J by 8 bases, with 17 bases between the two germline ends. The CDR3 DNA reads TGTGCCAGCAGTTTTCTTAATCGGGAGCGCGATGAGCAGTTCTTC. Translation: CASSFLNRERDEQFF.

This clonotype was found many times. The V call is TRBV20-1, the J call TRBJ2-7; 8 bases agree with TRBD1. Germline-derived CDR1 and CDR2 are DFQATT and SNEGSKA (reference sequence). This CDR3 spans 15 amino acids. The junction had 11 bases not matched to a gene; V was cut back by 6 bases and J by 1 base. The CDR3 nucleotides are TGCAGTGCCCATGGGCAGGGGGCCTCGTCCTACGAGCAGTACTTC. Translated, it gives CSAHGQGASSYEQYF.

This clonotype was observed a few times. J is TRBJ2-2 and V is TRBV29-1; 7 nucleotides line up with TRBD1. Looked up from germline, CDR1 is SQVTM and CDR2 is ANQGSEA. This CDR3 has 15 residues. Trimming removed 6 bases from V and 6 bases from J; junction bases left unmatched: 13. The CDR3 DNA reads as TGCAGCGTGGGGGCCGGGACAGACACCGCCGGGGAGCTGTTTTTT. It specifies CSVGAGTDTAGELFF.

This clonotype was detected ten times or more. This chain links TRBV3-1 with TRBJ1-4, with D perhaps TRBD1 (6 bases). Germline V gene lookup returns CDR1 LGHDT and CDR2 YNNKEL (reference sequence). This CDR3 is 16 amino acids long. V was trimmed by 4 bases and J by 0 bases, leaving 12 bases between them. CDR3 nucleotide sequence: TGTGCCAGCAGCCCACGGACAGAGACAACTAATGAAAAACTGTTTTTT. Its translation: CASSPRTETTNEKLFF.

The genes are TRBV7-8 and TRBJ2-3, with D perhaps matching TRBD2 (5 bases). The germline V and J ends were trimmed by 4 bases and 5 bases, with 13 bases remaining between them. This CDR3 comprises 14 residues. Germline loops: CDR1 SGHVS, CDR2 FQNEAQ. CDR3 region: CASSSADWEDTQYF. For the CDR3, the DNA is TGTGCCAGCAGCTCAGCGGATTGGGAAGATACGCAGTATTTT. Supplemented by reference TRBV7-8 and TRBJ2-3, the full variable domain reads GAGVSQSPRYKVAKRGQDVALRCDPISGHVSLFWYQQALGQGPEFLTYFQNEAQLDKSGLPSDRFFAERPEGSVSTLKIQRTQQEDSAVYLCASSSADWEDTQYFGPGTRLTVL.

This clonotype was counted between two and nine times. CDR3 region: CASSLGARRETQYF. DNA of the CDR3: TGTGCCAGCAGCCTAGGAGCACGGAGGGAGACCCAGTACTTC. The J gene is TRBJ2-5, the V gene TRBV7-9; D is possibly TRBD2 (5 bases). The CDR3 runs 14 residues. Trimming stripped 5 bases from V and 5 bases from J, with 15 bases between. CDR1 SEHNR and CDR2 FQNEAQ come from the germline V gene (reference sequence).

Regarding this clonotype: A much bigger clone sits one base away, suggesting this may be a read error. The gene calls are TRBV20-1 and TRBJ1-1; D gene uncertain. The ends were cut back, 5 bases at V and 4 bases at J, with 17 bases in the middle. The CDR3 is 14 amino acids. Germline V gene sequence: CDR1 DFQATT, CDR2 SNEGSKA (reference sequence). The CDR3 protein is CSAANRGMGTEAFF. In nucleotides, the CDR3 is TGCAGTGCTGCTAACCGGGGTATGGGCACTGAAGCTTTCTTT.

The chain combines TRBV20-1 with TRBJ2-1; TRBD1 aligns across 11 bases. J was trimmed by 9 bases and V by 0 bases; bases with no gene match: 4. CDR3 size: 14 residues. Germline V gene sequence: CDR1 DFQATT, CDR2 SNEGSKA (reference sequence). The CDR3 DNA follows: TGCAGTGCTAGAGATCGGGACAGGGGGAGTGAGCAGTTCTTC. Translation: CSARDRDRGSEQFF.

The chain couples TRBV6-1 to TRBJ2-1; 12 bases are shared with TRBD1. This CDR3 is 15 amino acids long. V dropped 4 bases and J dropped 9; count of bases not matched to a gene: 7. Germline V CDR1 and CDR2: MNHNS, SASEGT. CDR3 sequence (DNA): TGTGCCAGCAGTGCTACCGGGACAGGGGGCGTTGAGCAGTTCTTC. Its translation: CASSATGTGGVEQFF.

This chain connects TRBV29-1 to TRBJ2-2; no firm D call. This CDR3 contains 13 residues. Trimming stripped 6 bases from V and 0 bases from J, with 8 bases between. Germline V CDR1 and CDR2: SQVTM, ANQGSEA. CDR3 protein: CSVPDTNTGELFF. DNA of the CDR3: TGCAGCGTACCTGACACGAACACCGGGGAGCTGTTTTTT.

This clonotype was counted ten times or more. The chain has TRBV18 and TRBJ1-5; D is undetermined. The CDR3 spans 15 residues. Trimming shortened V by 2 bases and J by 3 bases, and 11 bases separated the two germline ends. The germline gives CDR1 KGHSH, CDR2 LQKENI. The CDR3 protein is CASSPENLLNQPQHF. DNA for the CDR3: TGTGCCAGCTCACCAGAGAACCTCCTCAATCAGCCCCAGCATTTT.

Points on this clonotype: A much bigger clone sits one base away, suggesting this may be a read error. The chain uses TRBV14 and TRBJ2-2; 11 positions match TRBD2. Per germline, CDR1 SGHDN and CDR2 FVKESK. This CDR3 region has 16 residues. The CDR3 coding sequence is TGTGCCAGCAGCCAGACTAGCGGGATGAACATCGGGGAGCTGTTTTTT. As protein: CASSQTSGMNIGELFF.

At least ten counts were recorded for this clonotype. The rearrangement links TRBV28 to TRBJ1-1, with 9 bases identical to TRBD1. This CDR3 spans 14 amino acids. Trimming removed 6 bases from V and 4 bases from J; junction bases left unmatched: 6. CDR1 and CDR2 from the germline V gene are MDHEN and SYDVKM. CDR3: CASRETGGTTEAFF. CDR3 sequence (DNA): TGTGCCAGCAGAGAGACAGGGGGGACCACTGAAGCTTTCTTT. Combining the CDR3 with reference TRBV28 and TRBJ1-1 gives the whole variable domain DVKVTQSSRYLVKRTGEKVFLECVQDMDHENMFWYRQDPGLGLRLIYFSYDVKMKEKGDIPEGYSVSREKKERFSLILESASTNQTSMYLCASRETGGTTEAFFGQGTRLTVV.

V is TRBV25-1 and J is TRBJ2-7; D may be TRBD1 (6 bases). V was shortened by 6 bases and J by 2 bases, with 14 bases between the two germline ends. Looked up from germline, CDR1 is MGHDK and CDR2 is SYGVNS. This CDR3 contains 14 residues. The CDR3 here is CASSHPGHTYEQYF. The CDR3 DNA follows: TGTGCCAGCAGCCACCCGGGACATACCTACGAGCAGTACTTC.

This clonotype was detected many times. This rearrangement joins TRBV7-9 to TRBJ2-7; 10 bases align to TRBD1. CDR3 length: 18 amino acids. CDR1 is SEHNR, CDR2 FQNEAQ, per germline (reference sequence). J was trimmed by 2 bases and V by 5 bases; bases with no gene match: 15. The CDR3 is CASSKHRDRGRSTYEQYF. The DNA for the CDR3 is TGTGCCAGCAGCAAGCACCGGGACAGGGGAAGGTCTACCTACGAGCAGTACTTC.

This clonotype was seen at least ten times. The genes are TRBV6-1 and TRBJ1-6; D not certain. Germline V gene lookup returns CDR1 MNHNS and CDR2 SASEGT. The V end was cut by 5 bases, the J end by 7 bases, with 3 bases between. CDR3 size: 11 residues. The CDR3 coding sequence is TGTGCCAGCAGTCACAATTCACCCCTCCACTTT. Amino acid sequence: CASSHNSPLHF.

CDR3 loop: CSASLRQGVNEQFF. CDR3 DNA sequence: TGCAGTGCTAGTCTAAGACAGGGTGTCAATGAGCAGTTCTTC. The chain carries TRBV20-1 and TRBJ2-1; 7 bases are shared with TRBD1. V was pared by 3 bases and J by 6 bases, with 8 bases of the junction left unmatched. Germline V lookup: CDR1 DFQATT, CDR2 SNEGSKA (reference sequence). The CDR3 loop spans 14 amino acids.

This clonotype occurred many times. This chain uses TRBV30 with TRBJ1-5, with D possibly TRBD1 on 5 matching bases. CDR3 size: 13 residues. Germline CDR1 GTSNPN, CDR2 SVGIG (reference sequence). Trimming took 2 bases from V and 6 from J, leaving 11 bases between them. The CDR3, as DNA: TGTGCCTGGAGTTTTTCGGGGCCTCAGCCCCAGCATTTT. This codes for CAWSFSGPQPQHF.

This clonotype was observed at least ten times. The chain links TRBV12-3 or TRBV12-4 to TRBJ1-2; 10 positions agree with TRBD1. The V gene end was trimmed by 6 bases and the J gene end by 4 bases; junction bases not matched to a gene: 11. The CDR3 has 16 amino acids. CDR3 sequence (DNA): TGTGCCAGCAGCAAAGACAGGGGGCCAGCGGTCTATGGCTACACCTTC. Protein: CASSKDRGPAVYGYTF.

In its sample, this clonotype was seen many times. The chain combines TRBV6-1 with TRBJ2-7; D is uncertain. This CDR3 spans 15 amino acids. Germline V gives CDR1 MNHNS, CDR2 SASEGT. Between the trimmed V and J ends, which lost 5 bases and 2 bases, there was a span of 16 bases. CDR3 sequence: CASSYPTTETYEQYF. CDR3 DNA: TGTGCCAGCAGTTACCCCACAACGGAGACCTACGAGCAGTACTTC.

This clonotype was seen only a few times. CDR3 loop: CASSVGTGGSSGYTF. The CDR3 bases are TGTGCCAGCAGCGTCGGGACAGGGGGAAGTAGTGGCTACACCTTC. The gene calls are TRBV9 and TRBJ1-2, with 11 bases lining up with TRBD1. Per germline, CDR1 SGDLS and CDR2 YYNGEE. V lost 2 bases and J lost 7; bases outside the gene matches: 7. The CDR3 consists of 15 residues. The full variable domain, with the rest looked up from reference TRBV9 and TRBJ1-2, is DSGVTQTPKHLITATGQRVTLRCSPRSGDLSVYWYQQSLDQGLQFLIQYYNGEERAKGNILERFSAQQFPDLHSELNLSSLELGDSALYFCASSVGTGGSSGYTFGSGTRLTVV.

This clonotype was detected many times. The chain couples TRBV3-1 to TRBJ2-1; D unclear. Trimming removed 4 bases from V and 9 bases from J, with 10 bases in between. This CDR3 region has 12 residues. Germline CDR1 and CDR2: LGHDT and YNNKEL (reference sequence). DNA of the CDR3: TGTGCCAGCAGCCTAACGGACGCTGAGCAGTTCTTC. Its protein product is CASSLTDAEQFF.

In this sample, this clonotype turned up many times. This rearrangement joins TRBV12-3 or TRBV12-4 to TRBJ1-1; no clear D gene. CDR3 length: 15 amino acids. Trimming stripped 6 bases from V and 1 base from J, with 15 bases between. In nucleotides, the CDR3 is TGTGCCAGCAGCCCCTCACCCATCAGGAACACTGAAGCTTTCTTT. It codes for CASSPSPIRNTEAFF.

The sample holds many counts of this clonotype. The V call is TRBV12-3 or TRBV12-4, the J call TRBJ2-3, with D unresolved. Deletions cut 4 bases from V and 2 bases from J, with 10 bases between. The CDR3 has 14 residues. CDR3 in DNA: TGTGCCAGCAGTTATTACAGATCCACAGATACGCAGTATTTT. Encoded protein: CASSYYRSTDTQYF.

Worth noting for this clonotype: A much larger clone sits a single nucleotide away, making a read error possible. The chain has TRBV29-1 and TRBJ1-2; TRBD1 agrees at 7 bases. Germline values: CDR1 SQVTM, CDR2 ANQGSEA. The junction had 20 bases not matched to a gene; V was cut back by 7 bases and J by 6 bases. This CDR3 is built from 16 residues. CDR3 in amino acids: CSGGGAGGVFGDGYTF. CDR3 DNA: TGCAGCGGGGGGGGGGCAGGGGGGGTTTTTGGAGATGGCTACACCTTC.

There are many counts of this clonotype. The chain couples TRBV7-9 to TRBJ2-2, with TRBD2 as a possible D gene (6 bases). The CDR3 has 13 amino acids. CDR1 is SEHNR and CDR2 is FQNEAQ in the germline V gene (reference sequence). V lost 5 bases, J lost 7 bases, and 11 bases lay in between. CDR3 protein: CASSLETSGELFF. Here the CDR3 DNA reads TGTGCCAGCAGCCTGGAGACTAGCGGGGAGCTGTTTTTT.